The next 29 T cell receptor beta chains were all read from a single sample in a study of CD8 T cells in ankylosing spondylitis. TCRdb itself ran the 5' RACE reads through MiXCR, one entry per CDR3 protein. In the table there are a few hundred thousand distinct CDR3 sequences, about 19% of which are singletons. Sequenced material: blood, either unsorted or a sorted T cell fraction (not recorded which). Receptor source: a male donor with ankylosing spondylitis or in good health (not recorded which).

This chain uses TRBV6-1 with TRBJ2-5, with D unresolved. There are 13 residues in the CDR3. The germline CDR1 and CDR2 sequences are MNHNS and SASEGT. Trimming stripped 3 bases from V and 5 bases from J, with 10 bases between. The CDR3 DNA reads as TGTGCCAGCAGTGATTCCGGACGGGAGACCCAGTACTTC. The encoded protein is CASSDSGRETQYF.

The chain employs TRBV5-1 and TRBJ2-5; 9 nucleotides agree with TRBD1. V was clipped by 3 bases and J by 5 bases; unmatched bases: 8. The CDR3 has 15 amino acids. Per the germline V gene, CDR1 is SGHRS and CDR2 is YFSETQ. CDR3 region: CASSSGTGRAETQYF. CDR3 in DNA: TGCGCCAGCAGCTCCGGGACAGGGAGGGCGGAGACCCAGTACTTC. Supplemented by reference TRBV5-1 and TRBJ2-5, the full variable domain reads KAGVTQTPRYLIKTRGQQVTLSCSPISGHRSVSWYQQTPGQGLQFLFEYFSETQRNKGNFPGRFSGRQFSNSRSEMNVSTLELGDSALYLCASSSGTGRAETQYFGPGTRLLVL.

This clonotype appeared many times. The chain has TRBV5-1 and TRBJ2-5; TRBD2 matches 9 bases. CDR1 and CDR2 from the germline V gene are SGHRS and YFSETQ. Trimming removed 4 bases from V and 5 bases from J; junction bases left unmatched: 6. The CDR3 extends over 14 amino acids. In nucleotides, the CDR3 is TGCGCCAGCAGCGTAGCGGGAGTTGGGGAGACCCAGTACTTC. It yields the protein CASSVAGVGETQYF.

This clonotype was observed many times. The rearrangement joins TRBV7-3 to TRBJ2-3; D perhaps matches TRBD2 (5 bases). Germline lookup yields CDR1 SGHTA and CDR2 FQGTGA. V was shortened by 8 bases and J by 2 bases, with 14 bases between the two germline ends. The CDR3 has 14 residues. The CDR3 bases are TGTGCCAGCCAACGTAGTCGGGACACAGATACGCAGTATTTT. This sequence encodes CASQRSRDTDTQYF.

This clonotype was found a few times. This rearrangement joins TRBV29-1 to TRBJ1-2, with D unresolved. The V gene lost 4 bases and the J gene lost 7 bases, with 16 bases spanning the gap. The CDR3 length is 13 residues. CDR1 is SQVTM, CDR2 ANQGSEA, per germline. The CDR3 DNA is TGCAGCGTTGCAGGCGGGCGTGGAGGTGGCTACACCTTC. As protein: CSVAGGRGGGYTF.

The chain combines TRBV20-1 with TRBJ2-1, with 7 bases identical to TRBD1. Germline CDR1 DFQATT, CDR2 SNEGSKA (reference sequence). CDR3 length: 14 residues. The ends lost 6 bases at V and 2 bases at J; junction bases unmatched: 7. CDR3 in DNA: TGCAGTGCCTCTAGACAGGGCCCCTACAATGAGCAGTTCTTC. Translating it yields CSASRQGPYNEQFF.

This clonotype was seen only once. The rearrangement links TRBV29-1 to TRBJ2-1, with 14 bases aligning to TRBD2. The V and J ends lost 0 bases and 4 bases, in that order; junction bases with no gene match: 2. The germline gives CDR1 SQVTM, CDR2 ANQGSEA. The CDR3 runs 16 residues. CDR3 in DNA: TGCAGCGTTGAAGAAAGACTAGCGGGGGGGTACAATGAGCAGTTCTTC. Amino acids: CSVEERLAGGYNEQFF.

This clonotype was found a few times. V gene TRBV12-3 or TRBV12-4 combines with J gene TRBJ2-6, with D hard to call. Trimming pared 3 bases from V and 0 bases from J, leaving 12 bases between. The CDR3 runs to 17 residues. This CDR3 reads CASSFGRPGSGANVLTF. CDR3 nucleotide sequence: TGTGCCAGCAGTTTTGGGCGACCTGGCTCTGGGGCCAACGTCCTGACTTTC.

This CDR3 is CASSFTGTAREQYV. The CDR3 DNA is TGTGCCAGCAGCTTTACAGGGACCGCACGCGAGCAGTACGTC. This rearrangement joins TRBV5-6 to TRBJ2-7; a weak D match, TRBD1 (6 bases). Trimming removed 2 bases at V and 6 bases at J, with 15 bases between. The CDR3 is made up of 14 amino acids. CDR1 is SGHDT and CDR2 is YYEEEE in the germline V gene.

The V gene is TRBV5-1, the J gene TRBJ2-7; 9 bases align to TRBD1. CDR1 and CDR2 (germline): SGHRS, YFSETQ. After removal of 1 base from V and 7 bases from J, the junction contained 6 bases not matched to a gene. The CDR3 loop spans 14 amino acids. DNA of the CDR3: TGCGCCAGCAGCTTGTGGACAGGGGTCGGGGAGCAGTACGTC. It yields the protein CASSLWTGVGEQYV.

The chain couples TRBV5-4 to TRBJ2-1; 10 nucleotides line up with TRBD1. The CDR3 extends over 15 amino acids. In germline, CDR1 is SGHNT, CDR2 YYREEE (reference sequence). The V gene end was trimmed by 4 bases and the J gene end by 6 bases; junction bases not matched to a gene: 7. The CDR3 spells CASSTGTGAINEQFF. CDR3 DNA: TGTGCCAGCAGCACCGGGACAGGGGCTATCAATGAGCAGTTCTTC.

This chain links TRBV5-1 with TRBJ2-6; 8 bases are shared with TRBD1. The V gene's germline CDR1 is SGHRS and CDR2 YFSETQ. This CDR3 has 19 amino acids. The J segment lost 2 bases and the V segment lost 3 bases, leaving 13 bases of the junction unmatched. The CDR3 loop is CASSWDRDRITPGANVLTF. For the CDR3, the DNA is TGCGCCAGCAGCTGGGACCGGGACAGGATAACTCCTGGGGCCAACGTCCTGACTTTC.

The chain carries TRBV5-6 and TRBJ2-3, with D perhaps TRBD2 (6 bases). CDR3 length: 14 residues. Trimming pared 4 bases from V and 10 bases from J, leaving 19 bases between. Germline lookup yields CDR1 SGHDT and CDR2 YYEEEE. CDR3 DNA sequence: TGTGCCAGCAGCCCAGGCGGGACCCCCTTGGCGCAGTATTTT. This sequence encodes CASSPGGTPLAQYF.

V gene TRBV6-1 combines with J gene TRBJ2-7; weak D call: TRBD2 (6 bases). Trimming took 4 bases from V and 4 from J, leaving 17 bases between them. The CDR3 runs to 15 residues. Germline CDR1 is MNHNS and CDR2 is SASEGT. CDR3 region: CASSARTTSPYEQYV. Written as DNA, the CDR3 is TGTGCCAGCAGTGCCCGAACAACTAGCCCTTACGAGCAGTACGTC.

The V gene is TRBV25-1, the J gene TRBJ1-3, with D uncertain. With 1 base removed from V and 0 bases from J, the gap between germline ends came to 7 bases. Per germline, CDR1 MGHDK and CDR2 SYGVNS. The CDR3 is 15 residues long. This CDR3 is CASSESAASGNTIYF. The CDR3 nucleotides are TGTGCCAGCAGTGAATCTGCAGCCTCTGGAAACACCATATATTTT.

This chain links TRBV29-1 with TRBJ1-1, with D possibly being TRBD1 (5 bases). The CDR3 loop spans 15 amino acids. Germline loops: CDR1 SQVTM, CDR2 ANQGSEA. V lost 1 base and J 6 bases, leaving 18 bases between the germline ends. As DNA, the CDR3 is TGCAGCGTTGAAGTTTGGGGCAGGGCAATCCCTGAAGCTTTCTTT. It codes for CSVEVWGRAIPEAFF. Together with reference TRBV29-1 and TRBJ1-1, the CDR3 gives the full variable domain: SAVISQKPSRDICQRGTSLTIQCQVDSQVTMMFWYRQQPGQSLTLIATANQGSEATYESGFVIDKFPISRPNLTFSTLTVSNMSPEDSSIYLCSVEVWGRAIPEAFFGQGTRLTVV.

DNA for the CDR3: TGCAGTGCCAAACCGACAGCTTACTCTGGAAACACCATATATTTT. Its translation is CSAKPTAYSGNTIYF. The chain is built from TRBV20-1 and TRBJ1-3; TRBD1 is a possible D gene (5 bases). Between the trimmed V and J ends, which lost 6 bases and 0 bases, there was a span of 15 bases. Germline-derived CDR1 and CDR2 are DFQATT and SNEGSKA (reference sequence). There are 15 residues in the CDR3.

This clonotype came up a few times. The V call is TRBV19, the J call TRBJ2-1; TRBD2 aligns across 7 bases. The CDR3 runs to 16 residues. Germline V gene sequence: CDR1 LNHDA, CDR2 SQIVND (reference sequence). Unmatched junction bases numbered 13, after V lost 1 base and J lost 10 bases. CDR3 sequence reads: CASSIGGLAETLEQFF. CDR3 in DNA: TGTGCCAGTAGTATAGGCGGGCTAGCGGAGACGTTAGAGCAGTTCTTC.

A few counts support this clonotype. The V and J genes are TRBV24-1 and TRBJ2-2; D possibly matches TRBD1 or TRBD2 (5 bases each). This CDR3 is 16 amino acids long. Per the germline V gene, CDR1 is KGHDR and CDR2 is SFDVKD. Trimming stripped 3 bases from V and 2 bases from J, with 12 bases between. This CDR3 reads CATSDPRDGNTGELFF. DNA for the CDR3: TGTGCCACCAGTGATCCCCGGGACGGAAACACCGGGGAGCTGTTTTTT.

The table lists this clonotype with a few counts. The chain joins TRBV20-1 to TRBJ1-5, with D uncertain. This CDR3 region has 14 residues. V was pared by 1 base and J by 0 bases, with 7 bases between. The V gene's germline CDR1 is DFQATT and CDR2 SNEGSKA (reference sequence). CDR3 amino acids: CSARGVNSNQPQHF. DNA of the CDR3: TGCAGTGCTAGAGGCGTGAATAGCAATCAGCCCCAGCATTTT.

This chain uses TRBV4-2 with TRBJ1-3; D possibly corresponds to TRBD1 (6 bases). Germline CDR1 LGHNA, CDR2 YNFKEQ. V gave up 0 bases and J gave up 1 base, with 19 bases separating them. The CDR3 contains 19 residues. CDR3 nucleotide sequence: TGTGCCAGCAGCCAAGAGGGGGGATCGGTAGGGGGATCTGGAAACACCATATATTTT. Translating it yields CASSQEGGSVGGSGNTIYF.

Concerning this clonotype itself: An end of the junction does not agree with germline; a read error may underlie this. V and J are TRBV5-4 and TRBJ1-1; TRBD1 aligns across 9 bases. Germline CDR1 SGHNT, CDR2 YYREEE (reference sequence). CDR3 length: 15 residues. CDR3 bases: TGTGACAGCAGCTTTACAGGGGGCGTTTGGACTGAAGCTTTCTTT. Encoded protein: CDSSFTGGVWTEAFF. Looking up the rest from reference TRBV5-4 and TRBJ1-1 gives the full variable domain: ETGVTQSPTHLIKTRGQQVTLRCSSQSGHNTVSWYQQALGQGPQFIFQYYREEENGRGNFPPRFSGLQFPNYSSELNVNALELDDSALYLCDSSFTGGVWTEAFFGQGTRLTVV.

This chain links TRBV12-3 or TRBV12-4 with TRBJ2-1; 7 bases are a match to TRBD1. V trimming: 4 bases; J trimming: 0 bases; junction bases outside the gene matches: 3. There are 15 residues in the CDR3. This CDR3 reads CASSSDRPSYNEQFF. The CDR3 bases are TGTGCCAGCAGTTCGGACAGGCCCTCCTACAATGAGCAGTTCTTC.

This clonotype was found a few times. J is TRBJ2-4 and V is TRBV29-1, with D possibly matching TRBD2 (5 bases). Trimming stripped 6 bases from V and 0 bases from J, with 9 bases between. The CDR3 is made up of 13 amino acids. Germline V lookup: CDR1 SQVTM, CDR2 ANQGSEA. CDR3 in amino acids: CSVAGLAKNIQYF. The CDR3 bases are TGCAGCGTCGCCGGACTAGCCAAAAACATTCAGTACTTC.

The J gene is TRBJ2-5, the V gene TRBV15; D is ambiguous. Germline-derived CDR1 and CDR2 are LNHNV and YYDKDF (reference sequence). CDR3 length: 12 amino acids. V was shortened by 0 bases and J by 5 bases, with 4 bases between the two germline ends. Here the CDR3 reads CATSRDLETQYF. The CDR3 DNA follows: TGTGCCACCAGCAGAGATCTGGAGACCCAGTACTTC.

The CDR3 here is CSVDRTGTDGYTF. The CDR3 nucleotides are TGCAGCGTTGATCGGACAGGGACGGATGGCTACACCTTC. This rearrangement joins TRBV29-1 to TRBJ1-2, with 8 nucleotides matching TRBD1. V gave up 3 bases and J gave up 6 bases; unmatched junction bases: 6. Germline loops: CDR1 SQVTM, CDR2 ANQGSEA. The CDR3 is 13 residues long.

This clonotype showed up just a few times. This chain connects TRBV7-2 to TRBJ2-7; 8 bases agree with TRBD2. This CDR3 is built from 15 residues. After removal of 2 bases from V and 2 bases from J, the junction contained 5 bases not matched to a gene. From germline, CDR1 is SGHTA and CDR2 FQGNSA. CDR3 sequence (DNA): TGTGCCAGCAGCTTAACAGCGGGAGATACCTACGAGCAGTACGTC. Protein sequence: CASSLTAGDTYEQYV.

About this clonotype: One end of the junction fails to match germline, which may point to a read error. The J gene is TRBJ1-4, the V gene TRBV6-5; maybe TRBD1 (5 bases). This CDR3 region has 15 residues. CDR1 and CDR2 (germline): MNHEY, SVGAGI. CDR3 DNA sequence: TGTACCAGCAGTCTATCTCGACAGACTTATGAAAAACTGTTTTTT. This sequence encodes CTSSLSRQTYEKLFF.

J is TRBJ2-1 and V is TRBV5-1, with a tentative D call TRBD2 (5 bases). The CDR3 has 16 amino acids. V was clipped by 1 base and J by 3 bases, with 14 bases between them. Germline V CDR1 and CDR2: SGHRS, YFSETQ. The CDR3 here is CASSLFDKAVYNEQFF. The CDR3 nucleotides read TGCGCCAGCAGCTTGTTTGACAAAGCGGTCTACAATGAGCAGTTCTTC.